This TCR beta chain is drawn from a study of blood T cell repertoires in COVID-19. Background on the study: COVID-19 samples from acute and convalescent phases originated in the United States, Italy and Spain. PBMCs, B-cell-depleted T cells, or T cells were the source of the cDNA or gDNA that made up the material.

In the authors' workflow: Amplification from reference gene primers served as the basis for estimated nucleated cell counts. Clones were read by immunoSEQ multiplex PCR, and TCRdb kept only the in-frame ones, dropping some. That table gives V, J and clone size, and the DNA gave D and trimming. This sample has hundreds of thousands of clones, with roughly 90% found just once. During active infection, Seattle patients enrolled and were then monitored through disease. CDR1 is SGHRS, CDR2 YFSETQ, per germline. Germline trimming cut 2 bases from V and 4 bases from J; bases unmatched to any gene: 7. This CDR3 is built from 15 residues.

Sequenced sample: peripheral blood. J is TRBJ1-1 and V is TRBV5-1; 8 bases agree with TRBD1. This receptor was obtained from a woman in her seventies with COVID-19, enrolled during active disease. The CDR3 reads CASSLSGQGTTEAFF. Written as DNA, the CDR3 is TGCGCCAGCAGCTTATCTGGACAGGGAACCACTGAAGCTTTCTTT. Variable domain in full (rest from reference TRBV5-1 and TRBJ1-1): KAGVTQTPRYLIKTRGQQVTLSCSPISGHRSVSWYQQTPGQGLQFLFEYFSETQRNKGNFPGRFSGRQFSNSRSEMNVSTLELGDSALYLCASSLSGQGTTEAFFGQGTRLTVV.